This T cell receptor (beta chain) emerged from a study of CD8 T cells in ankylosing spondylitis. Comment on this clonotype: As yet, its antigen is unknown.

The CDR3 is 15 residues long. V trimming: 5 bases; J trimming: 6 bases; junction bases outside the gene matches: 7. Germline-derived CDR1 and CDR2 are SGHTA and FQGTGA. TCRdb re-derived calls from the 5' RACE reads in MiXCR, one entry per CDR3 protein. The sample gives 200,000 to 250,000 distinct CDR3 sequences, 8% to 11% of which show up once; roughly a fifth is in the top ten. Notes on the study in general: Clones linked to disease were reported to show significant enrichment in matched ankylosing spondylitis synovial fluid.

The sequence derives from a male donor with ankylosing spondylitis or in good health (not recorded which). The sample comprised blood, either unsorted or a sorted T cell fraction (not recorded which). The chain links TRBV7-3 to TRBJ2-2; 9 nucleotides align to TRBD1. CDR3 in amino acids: CASSLTGGAAGELFF. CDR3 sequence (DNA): TGTGCCAGCAGCCTCACAGGGGGCGCAGCCGGGGAGCTGTTTTTT.